The clone carrying this TCR beta chain was found many times. CDR1 SNHLY and CDR2 FYNNEI come from the germline V gene. The CDR3 is 15 amino acids. J was trimmed by 1 base and V by 6 bases; bases with no gene match: 6. This sample is part of a study of CD8 T cells in ankylosing spondylitis. TCRdb used MiXCR to reprocess the 5' RACE reads, holding one entry per CDR3 protein. The sample holds fewer than 150,000 distinct CDR3 sequences; approximately 7.3% are singletons and the top ten take around 12%. Sequenced sample: blood, either unsorted or a sorted T cell fraction (not recorded which). V is TRBV2 and J is TRBJ2-5; TRBD2 agrees at 9 bases. The clonotype comes from a female donor with ankylosing spondylitis or in good health (not recorded which). The CDR3 sequence is CASRKRGASQETQYF. In DNA form, the CDR3 reads TGTGCCAGCAGAAAGCGGGGGGCTTCCCAAGAGACCCAGTACTTC.